This TCR beta chain stems from a study of blood T cell repertoires in COVID-19 (dated by TCRdb to about 2020). About the full investigation: Samples from collaborators originated in the United States, Italy and Spain and spanned both the acute and convalescent phases of COVID-19. Where available, HLA class I and class II types were obtained from metadata supplied by the sample provider rather than from assay-based typing. The sample metadata nearly always contained a de-identified subject ID, COVID-19 status, age in years and sex. The samples were drawn from the first 160 participants of the ongoing ImmuneRACE study and from 950 to 1,500 subjects provided by 6 global collaborators. A freely available public database, intended as a resource for researchers studying the immune response to SARS-CoV-2, is where the repertoires were released. Deeply sampled blood TCRbeta repertoires from subjects exposed to, actively infected with, or recovered from COVID-19 were included in the dataset. The prospective study material was composed of cDNA or gDNA derived from T cells, B-cell-depleted T cells, or PBMCs.

In regard to this clone: Its antigen is currently not known. It has no much larger one-base neighbor in the sample; base qualities were not kept.

Findings and caveats that apply to the study as a whole: The quantity of clinical and demographic metadata differed by source and by participant and was supplied without curation.

The immunoSEQ Assay, a bias-controlled multiplex PCR, was used to amplify TCRbeta CDR3 regions from genomic DNA. The authors' analysis ran thus. The number of nucleated cells in each sample was estimated from the amplification of reference gene primers within the assay. Sequence reads were collapsed and filtered to measure the absolute abundance of every unique TCRbeta CDR3 rearrangement. For each sample, productive Simpson clonality was calculated as the square root of Simpson's diversity index across productive rearrangements. In TCRdb, the immuneACCESS table is reduced to in-frame sequences with V and J assigned. These tables do not hold every clone; where another copy was compared, an unresolved V gene accounts for under half, and the others remain unexplained. V, J and clone size are taken as reported in that table, and D and trimming were inferred from the DNA itself. The sample profile shows tens of thousands of clones; 76% of them were found once. The top ten hold about 47% of the sample.

Collaborating institutions collected whole blood in K2EDTA tubes following their own protocols. For TCRbeta analysis, collaborator samples were shipped as frozen whole blood, as isolated PBMCs, or as DNA extracted from either sample type. In the germline V gene (reference sequence), CDR1 corresponds to WNHNN and CDR2 to SYGVQD. The CDR3 holds 14 amino acids from the cysteine to the phenylalanine. The retained sequence is limited to the CDR3, 42 bases, with the frame set at the first base. The germline ends are 10 bases apart after V is trimmed by 7 bases and J by 1 base. Sequenced material: peripheral blood. The sequence joins TRBV10-1 to TRBJ2-2; the D gene is perhaps TRBD1, from 5 matching bases. The source of this sequence is a woman aged 80 or over with acute or convalescent COVID-19. The nucleotides read TGCGCCAGCAAAGACAGCCTGAACACCGGGGAGCTGTTTTTT. It translates to CASKDSLNTGELFF.